The clone carrying this T cell receptor (beta chain) came up many times. These data come from a study of CD8+ T cells in alopecia areata. In the study overall: Treatment comprised oral tofacitinib, 5 to 10 mg twice daily, in treated patients. A 6-month period off drug followed tofacitinib, which lasted 6 to 18 months.

Noted treatment: oral pan-JAK inhibitor, 5-10 mg twice daily. Reverse transcribed after extraction, RNA yielded cDNA as the sequencing template. This table comes from immunoSEQ multiplex PCR, and its TCRdb copy is limited to in-frame clones, with some not included. The sample shows roughly 200,000 clones, around two fifths of them seen only once. Germline CDR1 and CDR2: SEHNR and FQNEAQ (reference sequence). The V and J ends lost 5 bases and 8 bases respectively, with 18 bases between them. The CDR3 runs to 14 residues. This TCR was recovered from a human donor with alopecia areata. The chain employs TRBV7-9 and TRBJ1-2, with D possibly matching TRBD1 (5 bases). The sample in question was CD4+ T cells sorted from blood, obtained around week 34, from a patient treated with tofacitinib. The CDR3 loop is CASSPEGRAFGYTF. The CDR3 bases are TGTGCCAGCAGCCCTGAGGGCAGGGCCTTCGGCTACACCTTC.